The next 24 T cell receptor beta chains were all read from a single sample in a study of blood T cell repertoires in COVID-19. This table comes from immunoSEQ multiplex PCR, and its TCRdb copy is limited to in-frame clones, with some not included. The sample lists about 310,000 clones, around nine tenths seen once, with over 9% in the top ten. The sequenced sample was PBMCs or T cells enriched from blood (not recorded which). These receptors were taken from a woman younger than 45 who had recovered from COVID-19.

A few counts support this clone. The chain has TRBV3-1 (or the pseudogene TRBV3-2) and TRBJ1-1; 12 bases align to TRBD1. Germline V lookup: CDR1 LGHDT, CDR2 YNNKEL (reference sequence). The CDR3 length is 18 residues. With 3 bases clipped from V and 3 bases from J, the junction kept 11 bases outside the gene matches. The CDR3, as DNA: TGTGCCAGCAGCCAGGCCCTTCGGGACAGGGGGCGGTACACTGAAGCTTTCTTT. Amino acids: CASSQALRDRGRYTEAFF.

The CDR3 sequence is CASSTGNYGYTF. CDR3 sequence (DNA): TGTGCCAGCAGTACGGGGAACTATGGCTACACCTTC. The J gene is TRBJ1-2, the V gene TRBV28; no definite D call. Between the trimmed V and J ends, which lost 5 bases and 2 bases, there was a span of 6 bases. The germline CDR1 and CDR2 sequences are MDHEN and SYDVKM. This CDR3 contains 12 residues.

The chain couples TRBV5-1 to TRBJ1-2; TRBD1 matches 8 bases. The CDR3 is made up of 15 amino acids. With 4 bases clipped from V and 4 bases from J, the junction kept 9 bases outside the gene matches. Looked up from germline, CDR1 is SGHRS and CDR2 is YFSETQ. Here the CDR3 reads CASSAGTGSLYGYTF. The CDR3 DNA reads as TGCGCCAGCAGCGCCGGGACAGGAAGCCTCTATGGCTACACCTTC. Full variable domain (outside the CDR3, taken from reference TRBV5-1 and TRBJ1-2): KAGVTQTPRYLIKTRGQQVTLSCSPISGHRSVSWYQQTPGQGLQFLFEYFSETQRNKGNFPGRFSGRQFSNSRSEMNVSTLELGDSALYLCASSAGTGSLYGYTFGSGTRLTVV.

This chain uses TRBV4-1 with TRBJ2-7; TRBD1 aligns across 7 bases. The CDR3 consists of 15 residues. Trimming cost V 2 bases and J 2 bases; bases outside gene matches: 6. Germline CDR1 MGHRA, CDR2 YSYEKL. CDR3 protein: CASSQQFGQAYEQYF. In nucleotides, the CDR3 is TGCGCCAGCAGCCAACAGTTTGGACAGGCCTACGAGCAGTACTTC.

This chain uses TRBV7-9 with TRBJ2-1, with TRBD2 matching 7 bases. From germline, CDR1 is SEHNR and CDR2 FQNEAQ (reference sequence). J lost 3 bases, V lost 3 bases, and 2 bases had no gene match. This CDR3 region has 14 residues. In DNA form, the CDR3 reads TGTGCCAGCAGCTTCCAGCGGGACTACAATGAGCAGTTCTTC. This encodes CASSFQRDYNEQFF.

V is TRBV3-1 (or the pseudogene TRBV3-2) and J is TRBJ1-1, with TRBD1 matching over 7 bases. The length of the CDR3 is 15 residues. V gave up 2 bases and J gave up 0 bases; unmatched junction bases: 3. Germline-derived CDR1 and CDR2 are LGHDT and YNNKEL (reference sequence). The CDR3 reads CASSQRQGMNTEAFF. CDR3 sequence (DNA): TGTGCCAGCAGCCAACGACAGGGAATGAACACTGAAGCTTTCTTT.

The chain employs TRBV11-2 and TRBJ1-4; 10 bases are shared with TRBD1. Germline V gives CDR1 SGHAT, CDR2 FQNNGV. V lost 8 bases to trimming and J lost 10 bases; unmatched junction nucleotides: 10. This CDR3 contains 14 residues. CDR3 in amino acids: CASGLGQGRGKLFF. Here the CDR3 DNA reads TGTGCCAGCGGACTGGGACAGGGGAGAGGAAAACTGTTTTTT.

CDR3 amino acids: CASSLDLIGYLGSGGETQYF. DNA of the CDR3: TGTGCCAGCAGCTTAGATTTGATTGGATATCTCGGGAGTGGAGGAGAGACCCAGTACTTC. The V gene is TRBV11-2, the J gene TRBJ2-5; D might be TRBD2 (6 bases). The germline V gene has CDR1 SGHAT and CDR2 FQNNGV. The CDR3 spans 20 residues. Trimming cost V 0 bases and J 4 bases, with 27 bases left between them.

V and J are TRBV5-6 and TRBJ1-1; 11 bases line up with TRBD1. The CDR3 consists of 14 residues. With 2 bases clipped from V and 10 bases from J, the junction kept 7 bases outside the gene matches. CDR1 SGHDT and CDR2 YYEEEE come from the germline V gene. CDR3 in DNA: TGTGCCAGCAGCTTCGTGGACAGGGGGCATCGAGCTTTCTTT. As protein: CASSFVDRGHRAFF.

This chain uses TRBV6-5 with TRBJ2-7; a possible D gene is TRBD1 (5 bases). The CDR3 is 13 residues long. Germline V gene sequence: CDR1 MNHEY, CDR2 SVGAGI. The V gene lost 2 bases and the J gene lost 1 base, with 6 bases spanning the gap. The CDR3 nucleotides read TGTGCCAGCAGTTACCAGGGATCCTACGAGCAGTACTTC. Translation: CASSYQGSYEQYF.

This chain uses TRBV5-4 with TRBJ1-1; D unresolved. The V end lost 2 bases, the J end lost 0 bases, and 8 bases lay between the germline ends. This CDR3 spans 14 amino acids. The germline CDR1 and CDR2 sequences are SGHNT and YYREEE (reference sequence). The CDR3 region has the DNA TGTGCCAGCAGCTTAACCGGGGTGAACACTGAAGCTTTCTTT. This codes for CASSLTGVNTEAFF.

The rearrangement joins TRBV5-1 to TRBJ2-5, with TRBD1 matching over 8 bases. CDR1 and CDR2 from the germline V gene are SGHRS and YFSETQ. V gave up 4 bases and J gave up 5 bases; unmatched junction bases: 7. This CDR3 comprises 14 residues. The chain's CDR3 is CASSPQGAAETQYF. The CDR3 nucleotides read TGCGCCAGCAGCCCCCAGGGGGCTGCGGAGACCCAGTACTTC.

The chain recombines TRBV5-6 with TRBJ2-5; D uncertain. Looked up from germline, CDR1 is SGHDT and CDR2 is YYEEEE. The CDR3 has 13 residues. The V and J ends lost 4 bases and 4 bases respectively, with 11 bases between them. DNA for the CDR3: TGTGCCAGCAGCCCCCCAGTAGCAGAGACCCAGTACTTC. It specifies CASSPPVAETQYF.

The chain uses TRBV7-8 and TRBJ2-1, with D perhaps TRBD1 (6 bases). Trimming cost V 4 bases and J 4 bases, with 14 bases left between them. Germline CDR1 reads SGHVS; CDR2 reads FQNEAQ. The CDR3 covers 15 residues. For the CDR3, the DNA is TGTGCCAGCAGCTCCCCAGGGGCGATATACAATGAGCAGTTCTTC. This sequence encodes CASSSPGAIYNEQFF.

In nucleotides, the CDR3 is TGTGCCAGCTCACAGGACAGGGTGGCGCAGCATTTT. This codes for CASSQDRVAQHF. V and J are TRBV18 and TRBJ1-5; 8 bases line up with TRBD1. The V gene's germline CDR1 is KGHSH and CDR2 LQKENI. J lost 13 bases, V lost 4 bases, and 6 bases had no gene match. The CDR3 is made up of 12 amino acids.

J is TRBJ1-1 and V is TRBV12-5, with D unresolved. V lost 3 bases and J 3 bases, leaving 8 bases between the germline ends. Germline V gene data show CDR1 as LGHNT and CDR2 as FRNRAP. The CDR3 totals 13 residues. The CDR3 sequence: CASGFDADTEAFF. CDR3 bases: TGTGCTAGTGGTTTCGACGCGGACACTGAAGCTTTCTTT. The full variable domain, with the rest looked up from reference TRBV12-5 and TRBJ1-1, is DARVTQTPRHKVTEMGQEVTMRCQPILGHNTVFWYRQTMMQGLELLAYFRNRAPLDDSGMPKDRFSAEMPDATLATLKIQPSEPRDSAVYFCASGFDADTEAFFGQGTRLTVV.

This chain links TRBV14 with TRBJ1-2; D not certain. Trimming removed 1 base at V and 4 bases at J, with 4 bases between. CDR1 SGHDN and CDR2 FVKESK come from the germline V gene. The CDR3 is 12 amino acids. CDR3 protein: CASSQAVYGYTF. The CDR3 coding sequence is TGTGCCAGCAGCCAAGCGGTCTATGGCTACACCTTC.

The J gene is TRBJ2-7, the V gene TRBV2, with D tentatively TRBD2 (6 bases). Germline V gives CDR1 SNHLY, CDR2 FYNNEI. V was trimmed by 6 bases and J by 1 base, leaving 19 bases between them. This CDR3 spans 16 amino acids. Written as DNA, the CDR3 is TGTGCCAGCAGAGGTGTGGGGCTAGCGTTATCCTACGAGCAGTACTTC. It translates to CASRGVGLALSYEQYF.

The count of this clone is one. As DNA, the CDR3 is TGTGCCAGCAGCTCGAGGGTGGTCACCGGGACAAGAAATTACGAGCAGTACTTC. Translated, it gives CASSSRVVTGTRNYEQYF. The V gene is TRBV7-6, the J gene TRBJ2-7; D possibly corresponds to TRBD1 (6 bases). This CDR3 spans 18 amino acids. CDR1 is SGHVS, CDR2 FNYEAQ, per germline. V lost 4 bases, J lost 4 bases, and 26 bases lay in between.

This clone was found once. This chain connects TRBV7-6 to TRBJ2-7, with 14 bases fitting TRBD2. V lost 5 bases to trimming and J lost 4 bases; unmatched junction nucleotides: 10. Germline-derived CDR1 and CDR2 are SGHVS and FNYEAQ. The CDR3 loop spans 17 amino acids. CDR3 residues: CASSGGTSGRTWYEQYF. For the CDR3, the DNA is TGTGCCAGCAGCGGGGGGACTAGCGGGAGAACATGGTACGAGCAGTACTTC.

To note about this clone: One end of the junction does not line up with germline, which may come from a read error. The chain combines TRBV18 with TRBJ2-7; D is perhaps TRBD2 (6 bases). Germline CDR1 is KGHSH and CDR2 is LQKENI. This CDR3 is built from 14 residues. The CDR3 DNA follows: TGTGCCAGCTCGCCACTAGCCGCTACCTACGAGCAGTACTTC. Residues: CASSPLAATYEQYF.

This chain connects TRBV6-5 to TRBJ2-1; 7 nucleotides line up with TRBD1. V was clipped by 6 bases and J by 10 bases; unmatched bases: 6. CDR1 and CDR2 from the germline V gene are MNHEY and SVGAGI. The CDR3 totals 12 residues. This CDR3 is CASRRQGGEQFF. The CDR3 DNA sequence: TGTGCCAGCAGGAGACAGGGCGGAGAGCAGTTCTTC.

The V call is TRBV10-3, the J call TRBJ1-6; 8 bases match TRBD1. This CDR3 is built from 14 residues. The germline CDR1 and CDR2 sequences are ENHRY and SYGVKD. V was clipped by 6 bases and J by 9 bases; unmatched bases: 7. CDR3 protein: CAISKTGESSPLHF. In DNA form, the CDR3 reads TGTGCCATCAGCAAGACAGGGGAGAGTTCACCCCTCCACTTT.

In nucleotides, the CDR3 is TGTGCCAGCAGTTTCCGTTACCGGGAGGGCCTCTTTGGCATTGCCACCGGGGAGCTGTTTTTT. It encodes CASSFRYREGLFGIATGELFF. The chain combines TRBV28 with TRBJ2-2; TRBD2 matches at 8 bases. The CDR3 spans 21 residues. V lost 3 bases and J lost 4; bases outside the gene matches: 22. Germline V gene sequence: CDR1 MDHEN, CDR2 SYDVKM. Complete variable domain (other parts from reference TRBV28 and TRBJ2-2): DVKVTQSSRYLVKRTGEKVFLECVQDMDHENMFWYRQDPGLGLRLIYFSYDVKMKEKGDIPEGYSVSREKKERFSLILESASTNQTSMYLCASSFRYREGLFGIATGELFFGEGSRLTVL.